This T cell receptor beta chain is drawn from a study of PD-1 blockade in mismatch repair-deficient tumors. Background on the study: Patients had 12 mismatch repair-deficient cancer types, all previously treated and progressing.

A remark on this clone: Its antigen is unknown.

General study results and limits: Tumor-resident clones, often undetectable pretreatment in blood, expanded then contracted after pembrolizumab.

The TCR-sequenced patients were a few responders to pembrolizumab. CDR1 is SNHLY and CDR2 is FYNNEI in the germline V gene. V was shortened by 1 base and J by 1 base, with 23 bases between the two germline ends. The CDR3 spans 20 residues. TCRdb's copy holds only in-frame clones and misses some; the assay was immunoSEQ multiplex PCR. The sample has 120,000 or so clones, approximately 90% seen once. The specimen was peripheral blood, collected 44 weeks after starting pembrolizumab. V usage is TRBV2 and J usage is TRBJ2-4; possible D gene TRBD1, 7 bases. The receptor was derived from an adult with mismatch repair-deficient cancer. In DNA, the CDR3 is TGTGCCAGCAGTGAAGTGGCGACAGGGACGGGAGTCCGGGCCAAAAACATTCAGTACTTC. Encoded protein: CASSEVATGTGVRAKNIQYF.